The 22 T cell receptor beta chains below all came from one sample that was sequenced in a study of blood T cell repertoires in COVID-19. Repertoires were generated with immunoSEQ multiplex PCR, while TCRdb's copy carries only in-frame clones and drops some. The top ten clones hold roughly an eighth of a sample with 250,000 or so clones, roughly 82% of them seen once. The sample taken for sequencing was peripheral blood. These receptors came from an elderly man with acute or convalescent COVID-19.

This clone showed up just once. The chain has TRBV5-1 and TRBJ1-1; a weak D match, TRBD1 (6 bases). This CDR3 is 14 amino acids long. V lost 0 bases and J 2 bases, leaving 8 bases between the germline ends. Germline loops: CDR1 SGHRS, CDR2 YFSETQ. The CDR3 DNA reads TGCGCCAGCAGCTTGGGACAGGCTAACACTGAAGCTTTCTTT. It specifies CASSLGQANTEAFF.

The CDR3 DNA reads as TGTGCCAGCAGCAATGGACAGGGAGGGTATGGCTACACCTTC. It yields the protein CASSNGQGGYGYTF. The chain uses TRBV5-6 and TRBJ1-2, with TRBD1 identical over 8 bases. Germline loops: CDR1 SGHDT, CDR2 YYEEEE. J was trimmed by 5 bases and V by 4 bases; bases with no gene match: 7. This CDR3 has 14 amino acids.

The chain carries TRBV23-1 and TRBJ2-7; D unresolved. TRBV23-1 belongs to the ORF category, with a function that is uncertain. Trimming pared 2 bases from V and 6 bases from J, leaving 23 bases between. This CDR3 is 17 amino acids long. The DNA of the CDR3 is TGCGCCAGCAGTCAAGAGTCGTCCGCCATCCCCCCCTGCGAGCAGTACTTC. It is translated as CASSQESSAIPPCEQYF.

This sequence joins TRBV19 and TRBJ1-5; D uncertain. Germline V lookup: CDR1 LNHDA, CDR2 SQIVND (reference sequence). This CDR3 has 13 amino acids. The V gene lost 3 bases and the J gene lost 4 bases, with 7 bases spanning the gap. This CDR3 is CASSMSRNQPQHF. DNA for the CDR3: TGTGCCAGTAGTATGTCCAGAAATCAGCCCCAGCATTTT.

CDR3 DNA sequence: TGCGCCAGCAGGCCCCCAGGGACAGGGAGGAATGAGCAGTTCTTC. Translated: CASRPPGTGRNEQFF. The chain carries TRBV5-1 and TRBJ2-1; 9 nucleotides match TRBD1. Germline V gene data show CDR1 as SGHRS and CDR2 as YFSETQ. The CDR3 has 15 residues. V shed 5 bases, J shed 7 bases, and the junction held 10 bases outside the gene matches.

The chain couples TRBV18 to TRBJ1-5; D is unclear. Germline CDR1 and CDR2: KGHSH and LQKENI. Trimming stripped 4 bases from V and 1 base from J, with 11 bases between. This CDR3 is built from 15 residues. Written as DNA, the CDR3 is TGTGCCAGCTCACGTGCGGCTCCGAGCAATCAGCCCCAGCATTTT. Protein sequence: CASSRAAPSNQPQHF.

The chain has TRBV5-1 and TRBJ1-2; D is possibly TRBD1 (5 bases). V was shortened by 0 bases and J by 6 bases, with 9 bases between the two germline ends. This CDR3 contains 13 residues. In germline, CDR1 is SGHRS, CDR2 YFSETQ. The CDR3 bases are TGCGCCAGCAGCTTGGGCAGGGTCGATGGCTACACCTTC. Its translation: CASSLGRVDGYTF.

This chain links TRBV6-5 with TRBJ2-1; perhaps TRBD2 as D (5 bases). V was trimmed by 0 bases and J by 11 bases, leaving 11 bases between them. Germline values: CDR1 MNHEY, CDR2 SVGAGI. CDR3 length: 13 residues. The CDR3 protein is CASSYSDTGKQFF. The CDR3 DNA sequence: TGTGCCAGCAGTTACTCTGATACGGGGAAGCAGTTCTTC.

The chain combines TRBV27 with TRBJ2-7; 9 nucleotides agree with TRBD1. Germline lookup yields CDR1 MNHEY and CDR2 SMNVEV (reference sequence). V lost 5 bases, J lost 1 base, and 3 bases stayed unmatched. This CDR3 region has 14 residues. The DNA for the CDR3 is TGTGCCAGCAGTCCGGACAGGGGTTCCTACGAGCAGTACTTC. This translates into CASSPDRGSYEQYF.

The V and J genes are TRBV28 and TRBJ2-5; possibly TRBD2 for D (5 bases). Germline CDR1 is MDHEN and CDR2 is SYDVKM. The CDR3 totals 17 residues. The V end was cut by 3 bases, the J end by 1 base, with 18 bases between. The CDR3 sequence is CASSFGHRQRAQETQYF. DNA for the CDR3: TGTGCCAGCAGTTTCGGTCACCGGCAGAGGGCCCAAGAGACCCAGTACTTC.

The genes are TRBV7-6 and TRBJ2-1; 7 nucleotides agree with TRBD2. This CDR3 is 16 amino acids long. V trimming: 1 base; J trimming: 3 bases; junction bases outside the gene matches: 6. Germline-derived CDR1 and CDR2 are SGHVS and FNYEAQ. CDR3 nucleotides: TGTGCCAGCAGCTTAGACATGGGGACTATCTACAATGAGCAGTTCTTC. Amino acid sequence: CASSLDMGTIYNEQFF.

J is TRBJ1-1 and V is TRBV12-3 or TRBV12-4; D is ambiguous. The CDR3 sequence is 11 residues long. V gave up 11 bases and J gave up 1 base, with 8 bases separating them. The CDR3 DNA is TGTGCCTCGAGAGCGAACACTGAAGCTTTCTTT. Amino acids: CASRANTEAFF.

The genes are TRBV15 and TRBJ2-1; 7 bases align to TRBD1. Germline lookup yields CDR1 LNHNV and CDR2 YYDKDF (reference sequence). V lost 3 bases and J lost 10; bases outside the gene matches: 15. The CDR3 is 16 residues long. CDR3 bases: TGTGCCACCAGCAGTTCAGGGGGTACGCAGGGGCGGGAGCAGTTCTTC. Its protein is CATSSSGGTQGREQFF.

V and J are TRBV9 and TRBJ2-3; TRBD1 aligns across 7 bases. The germline V gene encodes CDR1 SGDLS and CDR2 YYNGEE. The CDR3 consists of 15 residues. The J segment lost 1 base and the V segment lost 2 bases, leaving 4 bases of the junction unmatched. The chain's CDR3 is CASSVAGTGTDTQYF. The DNA for the CDR3 is TGTGCCAGCAGCGTCGCCGGGACAGGCACAGATACGCAGTATTTT.

This sequence joins TRBV7-2 and TRBJ1-2; D gene unclear. The CDR3 is 16 amino acids. Germline V gene data show CDR1 as SGHTA and CDR2 as FQGNSA. Trimming stripped 1 base from V and 6 bases from J, with 18 bases between. CDR3 region: CASSLGGSAEKNGYTF. The CDR3 coding sequence is TGTGCCAGCAGCTTAGGCGGGTCGGCAGAGAAAAATGGCTACACCTTC.

As for this clone: The same CDR3 arises from other DNA sequences in this sample as well. The rearrangement uses TRBV27 and TRBJ1-5, with D maybe TRBD1 (6 bases). V lost 3 bases, J lost 2 bases, and 8 bases lay in between. This CDR3 contains 14 residues. Per the germline V gene, CDR1 is MNHEY and CDR2 is SMNVEV (reference sequence). The CDR3 region is CASSLSGGNQPQHF. The CDR3 bases are TGTGCCAGCAGTTTGTCAGGGGGCAATCAGCCCCAGCATTTT.

The chain combines TRBV9 with TRBJ2-1, with D tentatively TRBD2 (6 bases). With 5 bases removed from V and 0 bases from J, the gap between germline ends came to 12 bases. Germline V gene sequence: CDR1 SGDLS, CDR2 YYNGEE. This CDR3 is 15 amino acids long. The DNA for the CDR3 is TGTGCCAGCAGGCGGGGCGAACCCTCCTACAATGAGCAGTTCTTC. Translating gives CASRRGEPSYNEQFF.

As concerns this clone: The junction departs from the called germline gene at one end, perhaps through a read error. The rearrangement uses TRBV29-1 and TRBJ2-3; 7 nucleotides align to TRBD1. The germline V gene has CDR1 SQVTM and CDR2 ANQGSEA. The CDR3 is 13 residues long. The CDR3 region is CSVGYRGADAQYF. CDR3 nucleotides: TGCAGCGTTGGTTACAGGGGTGCAGATGCGCAGTATTTT.

The CDR3 nucleotides are TGTGCCGCGACTAGCGGGGAGTGGGAGACCCAGTACTTC. Protein sequence: CAATSGEWETQYF. The chain has TRBV6-5 and TRBJ2-5; 11 bases line up with TRBD2. Trimming at V came to 11 bases and at J to 5 bases, leaving 7 bases not matched to a gene. Germline V gives CDR1 MNHEY, CDR2 SVGAGI. The CDR3 contains 13 residues.

This chain connects TRBV6-6 to TRBJ2-2; D perhaps matches TRBD1 (6 bases). The ends were cut back, 6 bases at V and 5 bases at J, with 10 bases in the middle. This CDR3 contains 13 residues. Per germline, CDR1 MNHNY and CDR2 SVGAGI (reference sequence). The CDR3 sequence: CASRQGGTGELFF. The DNA for the CDR3 is TGTGCCAGCAGACAGGGTGGAACCGGGGAGCTGTTTTTT.

This clone was found once. The chain is built from TRBV6-5 and TRBJ2-1; D remains ambiguous. The CDR3 runs to 14 residues. V was clipped by 6 bases and J by 7 bases, with 16 bases between them. Germline V gene sequence: CDR1 MNHEY, CDR2 SVGAGI. The CDR3 loop is CASRQIELTNEQFF. DNA for the CDR3: TGTGCCAGCAGGCAAATAGAGCTCACGAATGAGCAGTTCTTC.

J is TRBJ2-3 and V is TRBV10-3, with TRBD1 as a possible D gene (7 bases). The CDR3 runs to 14 residues. Germline V lookup: CDR1 ENHRY, CDR2 SYGVKD. With 10 bases removed from V and 2 bases from J, the gap between germline ends came to 16 bases. DNA for the CDR3: TGTGCCACCGCAGGGGGGACAGTCACAGATACGCAGTATTTT. This encodes CATAGGTVTDTQYF.